A selection of T cell receptor beta chains follows, all from one sample in a study of blood T cell repertoires in COVID-19. The data were produced by immunoSEQ multiplex PCR, yet TCRdb's version contains in-frame clones alone and is incomplete. The sample yields 100,000 to 150,000 clones, about 76% seen once. Sequencing was performed on peripheral blood. The source is a woman aged 55-70 years with active or convalescent COVID-19. Each CDR3 is given with its conserved first and last residue.

>TRBJ1-2|TRBV5-1
CASSRTGDDYGYTF
>TRBJ1-1|TRBV6-5
CASSYSGRVDTEAFF
>TRBJ1-6|TRBV5-1
CASSTLGQDNSPLHF
>TRBJ1-5|TRBV4-1
CASSLGGSNQPQHF
>TRBJ1-4|TRBV27
CASPRGHINEKLFF
>TRBJ1-6|TRBV4-1
CASSQVNMSPLHF
>TRBJ1-5|TRBV5-6
CASSVLYSNQPQHF
>TRBJ1-1|TRBV10-3
CAISGGTVEAFF
>TRBJ1-5|TRBV7-9
CASSLTGDQPQHF
>TRBJ1-2|TRBV9
CASSPPAGMMSYGYTF
>TRBJ2-5|TRBV5-1
CASSLRLAGGTGETQYF
>TRBJ1-3|TRBV2
CASSVNGQGISGNTIYF
>TRBJ2-1|TRBV11-2
CASSRNEQFF
>TRBJ2-7|TRBV19
CASSMGQHYEQYF
>TRBJ2-5|TRBV4-3
CASSHLGGLAGGSETQYF
>TRBJ1-5|TRBV5-8
CASSPSRGVGNQPQHF
>TRBJ2-3|TRBV18
CASSPTGGGSDTQYF
>TRBJ2-3|TRBV14
CASSQLTGVDTQYF
>TRBJ2-2|TRBV24-1
CATSEAGTGNTGELFF
>TRBJ1-5|TRBV28
CASSPYRAAQPQHF
>TRBJ2-7|TRBV5-6
CASSSGHFYEQYF
>TRBJ1-1|TRBV4-2
CASSQPGLRGTEAFF
>TRBJ1-2|TRBV27
CASSLFPGGVGYTF
>TRBJ2-5|TRBV2
CASSELAGVGETQYF
>TRBJ1-2|TRBV18
CASSPSESVYTF
>TRBJ1-3|TRBV29-1
CSVGTGISGNTIYF
>TRBJ2-1|TRBV2
CASSELAGGEQFF
>TRBJ1-1|TRBV7-8
CASSSRPGMNTEAFF
>TRBJ2-2|TRBV6-1
CASSDQGAAGELFF
>TRBJ1-2|TRBV29-1
CSVEDHLSGGYTF
>TRBJ2-1|TRBV27
CASSFLGGGYNEQFF
>TRBJ2-4|TRBV7-2
CASSQGYLAKNIQYF
>TRBJ2-2|TRBV28
CASITEKRSTGELFF
>TRBJ2-7|TRBV18
CASSRGGGSYEQYF
>TRBJ2-1|TRBV27
CASSLWGRESWFF
>TRBJ2-3|TRBV18
CASSPQGARDTQYF
>TRBJ2-7|TRBV6-6
CASRPRTSGIDEQYF
>TRBJ1-4|TRBV6-5
CASSDSSIWEKLFF
>TRBJ1-4|TRBV3-1/TRBV3-2
CASSDAQGIEKLFF
>TRBJ2-1|TRBV28
CASLDRAYNEQFF
>TRBJ1-2|TRBV28
CASSLGRRNYGYTF
>TRBJ2-1|TRBV7-9
CASSPGLAAYNEQFF
>TRBJ1-2|TRBV6-5
CASRQDRGSHTF
>TRBJ2-7|TRBV29-1
CSVVVDNLYEQYF
>TRBJ1-5|TRBV11-2
CASSSIQGAHSNQPQHF
>TRBJ1-1|TRBV6-5
CASSPTRQGSEAFF
>TRBJ2-2|TRBV6-5
CASRDRATGELFF
>TRBJ2-3|TRBV27
CASSLQWPHTDTQYF
>TRBJ2-5|TRBV28
CASSPPKGETQYF
>TRBJ2-1|TRBV5-6
CASSFVASGINEQFF
>TRBJ2-5|TRBV20-1
CSASKAGEETQYF
>TRBJ1-3|TRBV19
CASSPGQASTNTIYF
>TRBJ1-2|TRBV11-2
CASSLAVNYGYTF
>TRBJ1-5|TRBV19
CASSMGRSRNQPQHF
>TRBJ2-5|TRBV7-9
CASSTGTGGVETQYF
>TRBJ1-5|TRBV7-2
CASSWGQGNQPQHF
>TRBJ1-4|TRBV10-3
CASGQGANEKLFF
>TRBJ2-2|TRBV4-2
CASSQAKRSKGDTGELFF
>TRBJ2-3|TRBV9
CASSVESTVADTQYF
>TRBJ1-5|TRBV29-1
CSVRDSNQPQHF